One and the same sample provided the 27 T cell receptor beta chains below, sequenced in a study of a mutant IDH1 vaccine in newly diagnosed glioma. Profiling relied on immunoSEQ multiplex PCR, and the TCRdb table lists in-frame clones only, not all of them. The sample consists of 30,000 to 35,000 clones, around 90% of them appearing once. The sample's time point: week 47, end of study. Doses of 300 ug of mutant IDH1 20-mer peptide were given with topical imiquimod. Their specific antigens are unknown. The specimen comprised PBMCs, sampled from a glioma patient whose treatment included an IDH1 peptide vaccine. The receptor set was obtained from a man between 35 and 55 years old with glioma.

The chain has TRBV10-1 and TRBJ2-3; either TRBD1 or TRBD2 may supply D (6 bases each). This CDR3 is built from 17 residues. V lost 6 bases and J 0 bases, leaving 19 bases between the germline ends. CDR1 and CDR2 from the germline V gene are WNHNN and SYGVQD (reference sequence). CDR3 in DNA: TGCGCCAGCAGGGGAAGGTACCAGGGGACTAGCACAGATACGCAGTATTTT. This encodes CASRGRYQGTSTDTQYF.

The chain has TRBV11-2 and TRBJ2-1; D gene uncertain. Germline V gene lookup returns CDR1 SGHAT and CDR2 FQNNGV. CDR3 length equals 17 residues. V was trimmed by 0 bases and J by 0 bases, leaving 12 bases between them. CDR3 sequence reads: CASSLESAPFSYNEQFF. The CDR3 region has the DNA TGTGCCAGCAGCTTAGAGTCAGCTCCATTCTCCTACAATGAGCAGTTCTTC.

The J gene is TRBJ1-4, the V gene TRBV29-1; a possible D gene is TRBD1 (6 bases). CDR3 length equals 13 residues. Germline loops: CDR1 SQVTM, CDR2 ANQGSEA. The V end lost 4 bases, the J end lost 8 bases, and 14 bases lay between the germline ends. The CDR3 DNA reads TGCAGCGTTGGGGCGAGGCAGGGGGAAAAACTGTTTTTT. This codes for CSVGARQGEKLFF.

This CDR3 reads CASSYLGGSYEQYV. CDR3 DNA sequence: TGTGCCAGCAGTTACTTGGGGGGATCCTACGAGCAGTACGTC. The chain has TRBV6-6 and TRBJ2-7; a possible D gene is TRBD2 (6 bases). V was cut by 1 base and J by 1 base, with 8 bases left in between. The CDR3 length is 14 residues. The germline V gene has CDR1 MNHNY and CDR2 SVGAGI (reference sequence).

This chain joins TRBV14 and TRBJ2-7; no definite D call. Trimming stripped 8 bases from V and 6 bases from J, with 20 bases between. The V gene's germline CDR1 is SGHDN and CDR2 FVKESK. The CDR3 is made up of 14 amino acids. CDR3 in DNA: TGTGCCAGCTCTGAGATTCACCGACGGACCGAGCAGTACTTC. Translating gives CASSEIHRRTEQYF.

The V gene is TRBV14, the J gene TRBJ2-7; D may correspond to TRBD1 or TRBD2 (5 bases each). The germline V gene has CDR1 SGHDN and CDR2 FVKESK. The V end was cut by 3 bases, the J end by 12 bases, with 15 bases between. This CDR3 comprises 12 residues. CDR3 in amino acids: CASSQGRDPRYF. CDR3 in DNA: TGTGCCAGCAGCCAGGGTCGGGACCCCCGGTACTTC.

This clone has a single count. This chain connects TRBV10-2 to TRBJ1-1, with TRBD1 as a possible D gene (6 bases). Per germline, CDR1 WSHSY and CDR2 SAAADI. Deletions cut 5 bases from V and 1 base from J, with 11 bases between. CDR3 length equals 14 residues. The CDR3 region is CASSLQGRNTEAFF. Written as DNA, the CDR3 is TGCGCCAGCAGTTTACAGGGAAGGAACACTGAAGCTTTCTTT.

CDR3 protein: CASSLSAGRSYNEQFF. For the CDR3, the DNA is TGTGCCAGCAGTCTTTCCGCAGGGCGGTCCTACAATGAGCAGTTCTTC. The rearrangement uses TRBV27 and TRBJ2-1; weak D call: TRBD1 (5 bases). V lost 5 bases and J 1 base, leaving 15 bases between the germline ends. Germline V gives CDR1 MNHEY, CDR2 SMNVEV (reference sequence). This CDR3 comprises 16 residues.

The V gene is TRBV4-2, the J gene TRBJ1-3; D possibly corresponds to TRBD1 (5 bases). Germline V gene data show CDR1 as LGHNA and CDR2 as YNFKEQ. Trimming left V 1 base short and J 3 bases short, with 10 bases between. CDR3 size: 15 residues. The CDR3: CASSQAGQNGNTIYF. CDR3 nucleotide sequence: TGTGCCAGCAGCCAAGCGGGGCAAAATGGAAACACCATATATTTT.

The chain employs TRBV10-1 and TRBJ1-2, with 8 bases that match TRBD1. With V trimmed by 2 bases and J by 3 bases, 17 bases remained unmatched. From germline, CDR1 is WNHNN and CDR2 SYGVQD (reference sequence). The CDR3 is made up of 19 amino acids. The CDR3 spells CASSETQSGGLQGDYGYTF. The CDR3 DNA reads TGCGCCAGCAGTGAGACCCAATCCGGGGGATTACAGGGGGACTATGGCTACACCTTC.

The chain is built from TRBV7-9 and TRBJ1-4, with D perhaps TRBD1 (5 bases). Germline CDR1 SEHNR, CDR2 FQNEAQ (reference sequence). The CDR3 is made up of 17 amino acids. Trimming pared 1 base from V and 8 bases from J, leaving 20 bases between. The CDR3 sequence is CASSLGSAGGIGEKLFF. CDR3 nucleotide sequence: TGTGCCAGCAGCTTAGGGAGTGCCGGGGGTATAGGGGAAAAACTGTTTTTT.

Worth noting for this clone: The junction departs from the called germline gene at one end, perhaps through a read error. This chain uses TRBV28 with TRBJ2-3, with 9 bases matching TRBD2. Germline V gene sequence: CDR1 MDHEN, CDR2 SYDVKM. CDR3 length equals 13 residues. The DNA of the CDR3 is TGTGCCAGCAGACCCTTTACGGTAGCGGGGGTTAATTTT. This gives the protein CASRPFTVAGVNF.

The chain joins TRBV10-3 to TRBJ2-7; TRBD1 or TRBD2 may be the D gene (5 bases each). Between the trimmed V and J ends, which lost 0 bases and 2 bases, there was a span of 5 bases. The CDR3 is 13 residues long. Per the germline V gene, CDR1 is ENHRY and CDR2 is SYGVKD. CDR3 in amino acids: CAISESGPYEQYF. DNA of the CDR3: TGTGCCATCAGTGAGTCGGGACCCTACGAGCAGTACTTC.

The chain employs TRBV5-6 and TRBJ2-5; D is unclear. Between the trimmed V and J ends, which lost 2 bases and 4 bases, there was a span of 12 bases. The CDR3 length is 14 residues. CDR1 and CDR2 from the germline V gene are SGHDT and YYEEEE. The CDR3 loop reads CASSFAPAGETQYF. CDR3 bases: TGTGCCAGCAGCTTTGCACCCGCAGGAGAGACCCAGTACTTC.

The J gene is TRBJ1-3, the V gene TRBV29-1; D gene unclear. This CDR3 is 14 amino acids long. Germline V lookup: CDR1 SQVTM, CDR2 ANQGSEA. Trimming pared 4 bases from V and 0 bases from J, leaving 10 bases between. CDR3 sequence (DNA): TGCAGCGTTGTTCAGCCAACCTCTGGAAACACCATATATTTT. It yields the protein CSVVQPTSGNTIYF.

This sequence joins TRBV2 and TRBJ1-1; D is possibly TRBD1 (5 bases). V dropped 2 bases and J dropped 1 base, with 8 bases sitting between them. Germline assignment: CDR1 SNHLY and CDR2 FYNNEI. The CDR3 spans 14 residues. The CDR3 loop reads CASSEYRRNTEAFF. The DNA of the CDR3 is TGTGCCAGCAGTGAATACAGGCGGAACACTGAAGCTTTCTTT.

The rearrangement links TRBV19 to TRBJ1-4; D is uncertain. The CDR3 loop spans 12 amino acids. CDR1 and CDR2 from the germline V gene are LNHDA and SQIVND (reference sequence). Trimming removed 3 bases from V and 5 bases from J, with 4 bases in between. CDR3 nucleotide sequence: TGTGCCAGTAGTATTGGCAATGAAAAACTGTTTTTT. This translates into CASSIGNEKLFF. Full variable domain (rest looked up from reference TRBV19 and TRBJ1-4): DGGITQSPKYLFRKEGQNVTLSCEQNLNHDAMYWYRQDPGQGLRLIYYSQIVNDFQKGDIAEGYSVSREKKESFPLTVTSAQKNPTAFYLCASSIGNEKLFFGSGTQLSVL.

This chain uses TRBV4-2 with TRBJ2-5, with D uncertain. Germline assignment: CDR1 LGHNA and CDR2 YNFKEQ. The CDR3 has 15 residues. V lost 0 bases, J lost 1 base, and 9 bases lay in between. The CDR3 nucleotides read TGTGCCAGCAGCCAAGATGAAAGGGTCCAAGAGACCCAGTACTTC. Translation: CASSQDERVQETQYF.

The rearrangement joins TRBV6-6 to TRBJ1-1; 8 bases agree with TRBD1. Trimming at V came to 7 bases and at J to 2 bases, leaving 3 bases not matched to a gene. Germline lookup yields CDR1 MNHNY and CDR2 SVGAGI (reference sequence). This CDR3 has 13 residues. The CDR3 loop is CASISGGNTEAFF. The CDR3 region has the DNA TGTGCCAGCATCTCAGGGGGCAACACTGAAGCTTTCTTT.

In this sample, this clone turned up once. The chain links TRBV9 to TRBJ2-1; weak D call: TRBD2 (6 bases). With 0 bases removed from V and 9 bases from J, the gap between germline ends came to 10 bases. The length of the CDR3 is 13 residues. Germline V gives CDR1 SGDLS, CDR2 YYNGEE. CDR3 region: CASSVAGRREQFF. CDR3 in DNA: TGTGCCAGCAGCGTAGCGGGGAGGCGTGAGCAGTTCTTC.

The V gene is TRBV28, the J gene TRBJ1-5; 7 bases match TRBD1. Germline CDR1 reads MDHEN; CDR2 reads SYDVKM. Trimming removed 8 bases from V and 6 bases from J; junction bases left unmatched: 10. This CDR3 has 14 amino acids. The CDR3: CASHSSGGGQPQHF. CDR3 sequence (DNA): TGTGCCAGCCATAGTTCAGGGGGAGGTCAGCCCCAGCATTTT.

The chain carries TRBV11-3 and TRBJ2-2; no clear D gene. Germline values: CDR1 SGHNT, CDR2 YENEEA. With 4 bases removed from V and 9 bases from J, the gap between germline ends came to 12 bases. CDR3 length: 13 residues. The CDR3 region has the DNA TGTGCCAGCAGCTCGACACGGAGCCGGGAGCTGTTTTTT. Residues: CASSSTRSRELFF.

The chain has TRBV6-1 and TRBJ1-2; TRBD1 matches 10 bases. Germline assignment: CDR1 MNHNS and CDR2 SASEGT. CDR3 size: 15 residues. With V trimmed by 2 bases and J by 4 bases, 4 bases remained unmatched. CDR3 protein: CASSETWTGGYGYTF. The CDR3 DNA reads TGTGCCAGCAGTGAAACGTGGACAGGGGGCTATGGCTACACCTTC.

V gene TRBV28 combines with J gene TRBJ1-2; D gene uncertain. CDR3 size: 18 residues. Per germline, CDR1 MDHEN and CDR2 SYDVKM. The V end was cut by 6 bases, the J end by 4 bases, with 27 bases between. DNA of the CDR3: TGTGCCAGCAGCCGAGACTTTGGGCTCGGCCTTTCCTCCTATGGCTACACCTTC. It yields the protein CASSRDFGLGLSSYGYTF.

This chain connects TRBV5-8 to TRBJ1-1; TRBD1 matches 8 bases. CDR1 is SGHTS, CDR2 YDEGEE, per germline. CDR3 length: 15 amino acids. With 3 bases clipped from V and 6 bases from J, the junction kept 10 bases outside the gene matches. CDR3: CASSSTGQGFAEAFF. CDR3 DNA: TGTGCCAGCAGCTCGACTGGACAGGGATTCGCTGAAGCTTTCTTT. The whole variable domain, filled in from reference TRBV5-8 and TRBJ1-1, reads EAGVTQSPTHLIKTRGQQATLRCSPISGHTSVYWYQQALGLGLQFLLWYDEGEERNRGNFPPRFSGRQFPNYSSELNVNALELEDSALYLCASSSTGQGFAEAFFGQGTRLTVV.

V and J are TRBV4-3 and TRBJ1-2; D is unresolved. With 0 bases removed from V and 2 bases from J, the gap between germline ends came to 13 bases. Germline CDR1 and CDR2: LGHNA and YSLEER. This CDR3 is 16 amino acids long. The DNA for the CDR3 is TGCGCCAGCAGCCAAGATAGAGAAGAGACCAACTATGGCTACACCTTC. Its protein is CASSQDREETNYGYTF.

The chain uses TRBV4-3 and TRBJ1-1, with TRBD1 matching over 8 bases. This CDR3 region has 15 residues. V shed 0 bases, J shed 5 bases, and the junction held 5 bases outside the gene matches. Looked up from germline, CDR1 is LGHNA and CDR2 is YSLEER. CDR3 nucleotides: TGCGCCAGCAGCCAAGAGCAGGGGGCGGATACTGAAGCTTTCTTT. Translated, it gives CASSQEQGADTEAFF.